A selection of T cell receptor beta chains follows, all from one sample in a study of Ad26.COV2.S vaccination and SARS-CoV-2 variants. The repertoire was sequenced with immunoSEQ multiplex PCR; TCRdb's copy has only in-frame clones and lacks some. Among about 370,000 clones, 89% were seen once, and the ten largest hold 1.9%. The specimen comprised peripheral blood, sampled in a trial of Ad26.COV2.S vaccine versus placebo. These receptor sequences come from a person aged 18-60 years who received the Ad26.COV2.S COVID-19 vaccine or a placebo. The CDR3 runs from the conserved cysteine through the conserved F or W. The D gene is left open where the match is weak. Clone size is given for some rows only: seen once, a few or many times, or a class if the clone is expanded.

TRBD1,TRBJ2-3,TRBV28,-,TGTGCCAGCAGTTTCCCAGGGGGCAAGGATACGCAGTATTTT,CASSFPGGKDTQYF
-,TRBJ2-3,TRBV9,-,TGTGCCAGCAGCGTAGACTCCAGTCGTCGTACGCAGTATTTT,CASSVDSSRRTQYF
-,TRBJ2-1,TRBV5-4,-,TGTGCCAGCAGCTTGGAGCTAGGCCGAGACAATGAGCAGTTCTTC,CASSLELGRDNEQFF
TRBD1,TRBJ2-7,TRBV5-4,-,TGTGCCAGCAGCTTGGAGGGGGACAGGTCCTACGAGCAGTACTTC,CASSLEGDRSYEQYF
-,TRBJ1-5,TRBV19,-,TGTGCCAGTAGTATAAGCCAGGGGAAACAGCCCCAGCATTTT,CASSISQGKQPQHF
-,TRBJ1-1,TRBV12-5,-,TGTGCTAGTGGTTTGACAAATTTGAATAAACCTGAAGCTTTCTTT,CASGLTNLNKPEAFF
TRBD2,TRBJ2-3,TRBV28,-,TGTGCCAGCAGTTCCTTCCACGAGCGGGAAGAAGGAGATACGCAGTATTTT,CASSSFHEREEGDTQYF
TRBD2,TRBJ2-1,TRBV6-1,-,TGTGCCAGCACTAAAGCCCCCAGCGGGAGGCTCTACAATGAGCAGTTCTTC,CASTKAPSGRLYNEQFF
-,TRBJ1-6,TRBV10-3,-,TGTGCCAGCGAGTCGGGATCCTATAATTCACCCCTCCACTTT,CASESGSYNSPLHF
TRBD1,TRBJ2-7,TRBV5-6,-,TGTGCCAGCCGGCGGCAGGGGGCTGGGGAGCAGTACTTC,CASRRQGAGEQYF
-,TRBJ2-5,TRBV7-8,-,TGTGCCAGCAGCTTAGGTGGACAGTCCCGCGGAATTGCCCAGTACTTC,CASSLGGQSRGIAQYF
TRBD1,TRBJ2-2,TRBV9,-,TGTGCCAGCAGCCAACAGGGGGAAATCGGGGAGCTGTTTTTT,CASSQQGEIGELFF
-,TRBJ2-5,TRBV7-2,-,TGTGCCAGCAGCCCCGGGAGAAACAGGGATTTCGGTGAGACCCAGTACTTC,CASSPGRNRDFGETQYF
-,TRBJ1-1,TRBV19,-,TGTGCCAGTAGTCCTGCCCGGAGTGAAGCTTTCTTT,CASSPARSEAFF
-,TRBJ2-7,TRBV27,-,TGTGCCAGCAGTCTACAGGGAGTTTCGTCCTACGAGCAGTACTTC,CASSLQGVSSYEQYF
-,TRBJ2-1,TRBV28,-,TGTGCCAGCAGTTCTACAGAGTACAATGAGCAGTTCTTC,CASSSTEYNEQFF
-,TRBJ2-5,TRBV27,-,TGTGCCAGCAGTTTCGGCTCTAGGGGAGAGACCCAGTACTTC,CASSFGSRGETQYF
TRBD2,TRBJ2-1,TRBV27,once,TGTGCCAGCAGTTACACTAGCGGGAATGACAATGAGCAGTTCTTC,CASSYTSGNDNEQFF
TRBD2,TRBJ2-7,TRBV28,-,TGTGCCAGCTCGGGGTTCCAGCGGGAACGTAAATCCTACGAGCAGTACTTC,CASSGFQRERKSYEQYF
-,TRBJ2-2,TRBV24-1,-,TGTGCCACCAGTGATCCTTCCCAGCAGAACACCGGGGAGCTGTTTTTT,CATSDPSQQNTGELFF
-,TRBJ1-3,TRBV2,-,TGTGCCAGAATGCGGGACGTTGGAAACACCATATATTTT,CARMRDVGNTIYF
-,TRBJ1-2,TRBV19,-,TGTGCCAGTAACGACTCCCCGGGACTACCTTATGGCTACACCTTC,CASNDSPGLPYGYTF
-,TRBJ2-2,TRBV7-9,-,TGTGCCAGCAGCTTGGGGAACACCGGGGAGCTGTTTTTT,CASSLGNTGELFF